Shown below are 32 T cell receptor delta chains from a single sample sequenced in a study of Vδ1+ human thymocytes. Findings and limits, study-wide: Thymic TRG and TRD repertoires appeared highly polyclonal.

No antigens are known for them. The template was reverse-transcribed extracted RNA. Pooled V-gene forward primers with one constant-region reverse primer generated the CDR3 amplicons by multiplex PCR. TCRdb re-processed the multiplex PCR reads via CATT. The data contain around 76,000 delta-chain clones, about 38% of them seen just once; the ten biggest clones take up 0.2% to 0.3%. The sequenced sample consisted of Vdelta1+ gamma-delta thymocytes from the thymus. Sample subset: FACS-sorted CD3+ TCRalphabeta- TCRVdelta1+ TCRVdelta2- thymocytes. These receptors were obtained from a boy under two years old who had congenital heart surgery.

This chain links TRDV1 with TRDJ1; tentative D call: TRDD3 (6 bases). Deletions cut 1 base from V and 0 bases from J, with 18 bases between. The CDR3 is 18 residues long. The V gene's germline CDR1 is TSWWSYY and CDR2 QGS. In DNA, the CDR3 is TGTGCTCTTGGGGAACCCCACCTGTGGGGGGAGTACACCGATAAACTCATCTTT. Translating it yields CALGEPHLWGEYTDKLIF.

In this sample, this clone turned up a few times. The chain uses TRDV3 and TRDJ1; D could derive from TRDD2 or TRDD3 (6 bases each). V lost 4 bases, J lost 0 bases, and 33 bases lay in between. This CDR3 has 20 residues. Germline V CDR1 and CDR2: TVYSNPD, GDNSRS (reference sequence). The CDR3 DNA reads TGTGCCTCCGTCCCTCCTACGAAGGGGATCATAGGTCATTACACCGATAAACTCATCTTT. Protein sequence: CASVPPTKGIIGHYTDKLIF.

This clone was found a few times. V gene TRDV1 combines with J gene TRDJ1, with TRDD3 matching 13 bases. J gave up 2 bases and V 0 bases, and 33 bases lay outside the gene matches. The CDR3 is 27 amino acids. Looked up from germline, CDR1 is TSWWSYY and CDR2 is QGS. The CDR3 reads CALGELLVTSHVLGDWGIRRKTDKLIF. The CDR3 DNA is TGTGCTCTTGGGGAACTACTAGTCACTTCCCACGTTCTGGGAGACTGGGGGATACGTAGAAAAACCGATAAACTCATCTTT.

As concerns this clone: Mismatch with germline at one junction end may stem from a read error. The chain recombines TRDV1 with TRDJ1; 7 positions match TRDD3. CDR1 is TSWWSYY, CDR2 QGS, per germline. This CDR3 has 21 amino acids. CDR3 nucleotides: TGTGCTCTTGGGGACCACCCCAATTTACGCCCCGGGGATAGAGGCCCCGATAAACCCATCTTT. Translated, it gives CALGDHPNLRPGDRGPDKPIF.

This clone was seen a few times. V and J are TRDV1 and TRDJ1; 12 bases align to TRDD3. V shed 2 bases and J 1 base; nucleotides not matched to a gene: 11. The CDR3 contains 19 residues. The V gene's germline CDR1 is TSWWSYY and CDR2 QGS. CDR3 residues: CALGEFPYWGIQSTDKLIF. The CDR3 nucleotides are TGTGCTCTTGGGGAATTCCCCTACTGGGGGATACAAAGCACCGATAAACTCATCTTT.

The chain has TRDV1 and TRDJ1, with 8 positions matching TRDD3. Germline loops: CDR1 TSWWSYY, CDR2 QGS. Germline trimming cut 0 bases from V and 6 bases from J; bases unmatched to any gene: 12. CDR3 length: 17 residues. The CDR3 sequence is CALGELEVWLGENKLIF. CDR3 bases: TGTGCTCTTGGGGAACTTGAAGTGTGGCTGGGGGAGAATAAACTCATCTTT.

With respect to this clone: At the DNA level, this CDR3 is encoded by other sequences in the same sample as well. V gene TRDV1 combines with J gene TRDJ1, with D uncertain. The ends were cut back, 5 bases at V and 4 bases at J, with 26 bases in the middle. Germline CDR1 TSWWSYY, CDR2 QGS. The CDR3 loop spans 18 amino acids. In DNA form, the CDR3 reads TGTGCTCTTGGGACTCTACGACTTGGGACTCCCCGCCACGATAAACTCATCTTT. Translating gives CALGTLRLGTPRHDKLIF.

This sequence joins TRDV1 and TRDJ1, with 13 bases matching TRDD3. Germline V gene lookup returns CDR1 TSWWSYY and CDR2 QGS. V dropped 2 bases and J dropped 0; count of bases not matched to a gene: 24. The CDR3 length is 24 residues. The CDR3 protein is CALGEAAGLPLLGDTPSYTDKLIF. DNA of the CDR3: TGTGCTCTTGGGGAAGCGGCGGGCCTACCTCTACTGGGGGATACGCCTTCCTACACCGATAAACTCATCTTT.

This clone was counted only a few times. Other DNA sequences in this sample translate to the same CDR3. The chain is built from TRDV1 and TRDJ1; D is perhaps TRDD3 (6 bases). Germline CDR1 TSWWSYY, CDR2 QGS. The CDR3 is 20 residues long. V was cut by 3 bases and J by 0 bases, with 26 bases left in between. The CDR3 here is CALGDPFPPRGSRYTDKLIF. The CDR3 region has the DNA TGTGCTCTTGGGGACCCCTTTCCGCCCCGGGGATCCAGGTACACCGATAAACTCATCTTT.

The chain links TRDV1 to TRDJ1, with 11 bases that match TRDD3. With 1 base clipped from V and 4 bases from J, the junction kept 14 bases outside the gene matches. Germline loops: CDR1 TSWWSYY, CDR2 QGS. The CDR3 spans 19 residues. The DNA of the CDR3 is TGTGCTCTTGGGGAACCCTCTCTGGGGGATACAAGAGGTGACGATAAACTCATCTTT. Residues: CALGEPSLGDTRGDDKLIF.

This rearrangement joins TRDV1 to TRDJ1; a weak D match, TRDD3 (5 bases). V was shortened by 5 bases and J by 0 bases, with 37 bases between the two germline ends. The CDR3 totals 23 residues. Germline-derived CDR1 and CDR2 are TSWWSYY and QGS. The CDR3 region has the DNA TGTGCTCTTGGGAGCGCCCGGCCTCCCGGTGTCTGGGAATCCCGAGGGTACACCGATAAACTCATCTTT. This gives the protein CALGSARPPGVWESRGYTDKLIF.

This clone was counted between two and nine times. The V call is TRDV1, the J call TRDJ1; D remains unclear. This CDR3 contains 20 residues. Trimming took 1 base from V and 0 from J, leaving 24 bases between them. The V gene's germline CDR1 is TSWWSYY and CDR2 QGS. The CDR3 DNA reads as TGTGCTCTTGGGGAACCTACGGACCACCATACAATCAAATACACCGATAAACTCATCTTT. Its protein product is CALGEPTDHHTIKYTDKLIF.

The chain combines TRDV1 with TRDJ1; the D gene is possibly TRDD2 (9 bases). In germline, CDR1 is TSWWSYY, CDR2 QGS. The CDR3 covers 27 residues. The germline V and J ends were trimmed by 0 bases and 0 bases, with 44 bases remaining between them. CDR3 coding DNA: TGTGCTCTTGGGGAACTAGAGGTCAACCTTCCTACCTTACGTACTGGGGGGATCCCTCAGTACACCGATAAACTCATCTTT. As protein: CALGELEVNLPTLRTGGIPQYTDKLIF.

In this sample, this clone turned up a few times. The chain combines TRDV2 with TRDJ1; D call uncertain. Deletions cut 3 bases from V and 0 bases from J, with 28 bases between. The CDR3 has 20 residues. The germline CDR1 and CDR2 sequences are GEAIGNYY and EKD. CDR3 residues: CACDRIPKGLRVGHTDKLIF. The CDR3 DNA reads TGTGCCTGTGACCGGATTCCGAAAGGGTTACGCGTAGGTCACACCGATAAACTCATCTTT.

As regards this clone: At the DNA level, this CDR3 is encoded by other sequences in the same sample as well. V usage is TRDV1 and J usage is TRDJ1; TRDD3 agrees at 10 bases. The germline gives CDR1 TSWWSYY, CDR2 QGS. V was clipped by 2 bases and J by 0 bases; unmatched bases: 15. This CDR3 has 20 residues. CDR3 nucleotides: TGTGCTCTTGGGGAAGTAGCCCTCCCCCGTACTGGGGGATACACCGATAAACTCATCTTT. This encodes CALGEVALPRTGGYTDKLIF.

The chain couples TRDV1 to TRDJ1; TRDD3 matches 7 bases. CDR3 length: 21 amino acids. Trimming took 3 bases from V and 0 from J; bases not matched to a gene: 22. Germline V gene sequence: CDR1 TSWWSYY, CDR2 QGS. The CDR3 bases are TGTGCTCTTGGGGAGTCATTTTTATACGTGGCAAGACTGGGGTACACCGATAAACTCATCTTT. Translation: CALGESFLYVARLGYTDKLIF.

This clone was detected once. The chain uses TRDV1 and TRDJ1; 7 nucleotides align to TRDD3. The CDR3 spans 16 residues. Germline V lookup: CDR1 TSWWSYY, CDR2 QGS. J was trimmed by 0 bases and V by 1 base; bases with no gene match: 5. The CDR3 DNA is TGTGCTCTTGGGGAACGGAAGGGGGATGACACCGATAAACTCATCTTT. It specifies CALGERKGDDTDKLIF.

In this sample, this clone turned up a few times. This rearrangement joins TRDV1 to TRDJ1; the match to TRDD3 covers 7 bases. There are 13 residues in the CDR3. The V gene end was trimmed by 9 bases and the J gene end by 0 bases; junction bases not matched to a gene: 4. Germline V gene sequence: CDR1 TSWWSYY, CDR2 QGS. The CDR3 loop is CALSLGDTDKLIF. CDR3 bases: TGTGCTCTGAGCCTGGGGGACACCGATAAACTCATCTTT.

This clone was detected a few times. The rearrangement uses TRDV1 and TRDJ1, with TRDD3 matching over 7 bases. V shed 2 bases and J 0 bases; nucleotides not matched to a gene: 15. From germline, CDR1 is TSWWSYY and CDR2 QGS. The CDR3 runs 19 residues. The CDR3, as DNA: TGTGCTCTTGGGGAAGGGGTCCCGTACTGGGGAAGCTACACCGATAAACTCATCTTT. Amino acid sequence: CALGEGVPYWGSYTDKLIF.

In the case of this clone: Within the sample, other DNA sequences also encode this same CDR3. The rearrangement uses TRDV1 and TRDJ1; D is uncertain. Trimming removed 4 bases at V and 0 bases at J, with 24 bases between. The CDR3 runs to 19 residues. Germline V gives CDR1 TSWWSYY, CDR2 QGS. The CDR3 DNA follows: TGTGCTCTTGGGGTACGACTCTACGTAGTTCTTTGGGACACCGATAAACTCATCTTT. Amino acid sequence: CALGVRLYVVLWDTDKLIF.

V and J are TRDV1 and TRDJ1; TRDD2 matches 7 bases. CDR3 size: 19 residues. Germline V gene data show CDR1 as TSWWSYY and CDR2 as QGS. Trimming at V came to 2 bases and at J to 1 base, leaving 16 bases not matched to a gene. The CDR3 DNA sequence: TGTGCTCTTGGGGAAATTAATTTCCTAAGTTCCTACAGCACCGATAAACTCATCTTT. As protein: CALGEINFLSSYSTDKLIF.

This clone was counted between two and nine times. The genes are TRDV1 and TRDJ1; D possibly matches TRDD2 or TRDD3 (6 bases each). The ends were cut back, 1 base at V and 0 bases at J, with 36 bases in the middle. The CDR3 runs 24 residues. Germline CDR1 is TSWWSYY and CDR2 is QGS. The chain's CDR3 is CALGEPGALLRYPALPYYTDKLIF. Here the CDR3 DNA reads TGTGCTCTTGGGGAACCTGGGGCCCTCCTACGTTATCCCGCTTTGCCGTACTACACCGATAAACTCATCTTT.

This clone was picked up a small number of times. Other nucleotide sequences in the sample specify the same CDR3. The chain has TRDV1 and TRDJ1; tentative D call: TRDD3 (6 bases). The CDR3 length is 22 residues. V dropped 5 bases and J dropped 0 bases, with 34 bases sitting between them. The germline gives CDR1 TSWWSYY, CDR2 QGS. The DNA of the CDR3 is TGTGCTCTTGGGAACATACGGATCCTCCAGGGGGACTTATGTCTGTACACCGATAAACTCATCTTT. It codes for CALGNIRILQGDLCLYTDKLIF.

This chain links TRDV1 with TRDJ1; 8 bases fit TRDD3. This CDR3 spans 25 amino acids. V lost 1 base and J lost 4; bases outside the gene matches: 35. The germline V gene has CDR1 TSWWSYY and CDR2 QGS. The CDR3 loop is CALGEPVLGPPTLGIPQSWGDKLIF. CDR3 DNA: TGTGCTCTTGGGGAACCGGTACTTGGCCCCCCGACACTGGGGATACCCCAATCTTGGGGCGATAAACTCATCTTT.

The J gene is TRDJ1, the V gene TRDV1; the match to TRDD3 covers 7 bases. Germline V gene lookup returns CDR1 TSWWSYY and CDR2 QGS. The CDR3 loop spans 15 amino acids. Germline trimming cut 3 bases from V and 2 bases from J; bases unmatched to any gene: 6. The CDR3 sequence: CALGDLGAVTDKLIF. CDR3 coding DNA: TGTGCTCTTGGGGATCTGGGGGCGGTAACCGATAAACTCATCTTT.

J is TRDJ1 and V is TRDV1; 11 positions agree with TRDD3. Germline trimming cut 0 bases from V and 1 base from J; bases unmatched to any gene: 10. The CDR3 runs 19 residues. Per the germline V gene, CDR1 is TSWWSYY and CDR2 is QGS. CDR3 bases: TGTGCTCTTGGGGAACTGGCCCGTACTGGGGGATATGGCACCGATAAACTCATCTTT. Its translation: CALGELARTGGYGTDKLIF.

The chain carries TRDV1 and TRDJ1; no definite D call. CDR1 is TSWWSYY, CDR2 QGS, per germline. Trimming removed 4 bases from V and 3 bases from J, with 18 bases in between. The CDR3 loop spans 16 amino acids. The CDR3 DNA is TGTGCTCTTGGGGTCCCTTTCTCTCGGAGACCCGATAAACTCATCTTT. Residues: CALGVPFSRRPDKLIF.

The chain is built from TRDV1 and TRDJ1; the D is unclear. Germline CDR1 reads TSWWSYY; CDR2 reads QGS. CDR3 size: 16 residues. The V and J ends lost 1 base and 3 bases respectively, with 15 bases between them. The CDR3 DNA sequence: TGTGCTCTTGGGGAACCCGCCTCCGTAGGGCCCGATAAACTCATCTTT. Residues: CALGEPASVGPDKLIF.

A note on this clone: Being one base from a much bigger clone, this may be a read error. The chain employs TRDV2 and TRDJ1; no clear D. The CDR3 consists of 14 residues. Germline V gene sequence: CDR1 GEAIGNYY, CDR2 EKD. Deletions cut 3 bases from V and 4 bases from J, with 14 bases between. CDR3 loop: CACDSEAPDDKLIF. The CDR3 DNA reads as TGTGCCTGTGACTCTGAAGCTCCCGACGATAAACTCATCTTT.

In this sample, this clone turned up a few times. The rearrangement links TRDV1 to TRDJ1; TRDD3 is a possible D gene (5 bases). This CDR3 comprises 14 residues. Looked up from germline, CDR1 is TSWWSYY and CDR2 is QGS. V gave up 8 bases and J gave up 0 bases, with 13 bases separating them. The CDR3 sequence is CALSTGGYTDKLIF. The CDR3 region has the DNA TGTGCTCTTTCCACGGGGGGGTACACCGATAAACTCATCTTT.

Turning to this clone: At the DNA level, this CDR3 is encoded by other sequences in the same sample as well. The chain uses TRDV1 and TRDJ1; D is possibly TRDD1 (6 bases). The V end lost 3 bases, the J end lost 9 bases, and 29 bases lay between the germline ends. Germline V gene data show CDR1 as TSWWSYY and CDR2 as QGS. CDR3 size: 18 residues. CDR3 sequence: CALGEVLARNTYTGELIF. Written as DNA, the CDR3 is TGTGCTCTTGGGGAGGTATTAGCGCGAAATACCTACACCGGGGAACTCATCTTT.

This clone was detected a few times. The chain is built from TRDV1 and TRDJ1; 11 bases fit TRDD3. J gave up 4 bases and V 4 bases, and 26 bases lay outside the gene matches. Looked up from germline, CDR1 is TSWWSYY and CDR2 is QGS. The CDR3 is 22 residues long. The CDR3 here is CALGASYVMWWGIRVRGDKLIF. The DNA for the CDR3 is TGTGCTCTTGGGGCTTCCTACGTAATGTGGTGGGGGATACGGGTCCGAGGCGATAAACTCATCTTT.